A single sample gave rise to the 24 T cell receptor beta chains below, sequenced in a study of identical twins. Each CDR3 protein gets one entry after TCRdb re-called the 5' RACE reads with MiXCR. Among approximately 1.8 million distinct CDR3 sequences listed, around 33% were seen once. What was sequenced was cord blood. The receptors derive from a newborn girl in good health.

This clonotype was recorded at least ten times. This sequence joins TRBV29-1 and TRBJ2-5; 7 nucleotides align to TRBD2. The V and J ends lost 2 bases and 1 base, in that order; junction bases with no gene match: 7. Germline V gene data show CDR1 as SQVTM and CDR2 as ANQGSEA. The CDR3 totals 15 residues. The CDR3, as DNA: TGCAGCGTTGAAAGGGAGGGACGGCTCCAAGAGACCCAGTACTTC. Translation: CSVEREGRLQETQYF.

DNA of the CDR3: TGTGCCAGCAGTTTATGGTTAGGTAGCGGGAGTGGGAGCTCCTACGAGCAGTACTTC. Amino acid sequence: CASSLWLGSGSGSSYEQYF. The genes are TRBV28 and TRBJ2-7, with 9 bases matching TRBD2. The CDR3 runs 19 residues. CDR1 and CDR2 from the germline V gene are MDHEN and SYDVKM. With 0 bases clipped from V and 0 bases from J, the junction kept 12 bases outside the gene matches.

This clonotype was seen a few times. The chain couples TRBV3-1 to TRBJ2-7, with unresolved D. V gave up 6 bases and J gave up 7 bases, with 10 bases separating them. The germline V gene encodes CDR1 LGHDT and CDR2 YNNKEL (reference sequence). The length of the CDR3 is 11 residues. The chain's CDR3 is CASSWAGEQYF. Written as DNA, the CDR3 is TGTGCCAGCAGTTGGGCAGGTGAGCAGTACTTC.

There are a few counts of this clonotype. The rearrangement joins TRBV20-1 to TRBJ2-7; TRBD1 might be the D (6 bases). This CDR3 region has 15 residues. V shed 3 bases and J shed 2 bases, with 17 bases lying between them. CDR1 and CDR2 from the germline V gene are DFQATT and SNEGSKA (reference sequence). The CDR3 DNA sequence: TGCAGTGCTAGGGGACAAGGGGCCGGTCCCTACGAGCAGTACTTC. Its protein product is CSARGQGAGPYEQYF.

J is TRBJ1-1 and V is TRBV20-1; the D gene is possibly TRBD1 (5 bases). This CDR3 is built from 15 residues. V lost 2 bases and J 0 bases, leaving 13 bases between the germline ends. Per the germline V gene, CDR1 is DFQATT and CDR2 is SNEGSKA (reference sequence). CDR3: CSARIPGQMNTEAFF. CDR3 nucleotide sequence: TGCAGTGCTAGAATACCTGGACAAATGAACACTGAAGCTTTCTTT.

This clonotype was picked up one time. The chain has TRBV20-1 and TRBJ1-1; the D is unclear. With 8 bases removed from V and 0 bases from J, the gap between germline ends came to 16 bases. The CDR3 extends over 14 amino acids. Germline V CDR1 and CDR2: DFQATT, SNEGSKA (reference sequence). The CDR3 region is CSSSRQSLNTEAFF. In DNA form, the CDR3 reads TGCAGTTCTTCGAGGCAATCCTTGAACACTGAAGCTTTCTTT.

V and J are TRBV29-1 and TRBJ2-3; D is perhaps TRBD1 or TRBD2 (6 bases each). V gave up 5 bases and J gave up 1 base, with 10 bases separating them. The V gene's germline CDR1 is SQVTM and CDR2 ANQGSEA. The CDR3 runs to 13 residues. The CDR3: CSVNGGGTDTQYF. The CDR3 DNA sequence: TGCAGCGTTAACGGGGGCGGCACAGATACGCAGTATTTT.

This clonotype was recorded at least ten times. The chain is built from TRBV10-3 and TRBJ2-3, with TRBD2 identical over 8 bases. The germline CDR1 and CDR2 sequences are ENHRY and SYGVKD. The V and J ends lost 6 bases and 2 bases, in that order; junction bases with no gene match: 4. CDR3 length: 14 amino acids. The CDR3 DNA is TGTGCCATCAGGGACGGGAGGGCCACAGATACGCAGTATTTT. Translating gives CAIRDGRATDTQYF.

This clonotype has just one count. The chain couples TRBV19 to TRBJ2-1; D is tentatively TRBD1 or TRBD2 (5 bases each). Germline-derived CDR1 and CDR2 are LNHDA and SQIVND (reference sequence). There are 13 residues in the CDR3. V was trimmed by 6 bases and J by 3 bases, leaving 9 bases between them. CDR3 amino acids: CASRWDRYNEQFF. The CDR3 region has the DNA TGTGCCAGTAGATGGGACCGCTACAATGAGCAGTTCTTC. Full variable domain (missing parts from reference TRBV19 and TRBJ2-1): DGGITQSPKYLFRKEGQNVTLSCEQNLNHDAMYWYRQDPGQGLRLIYYSQIVNDFQKGDIAEGYSVSREKKESFPLTVTSAQKNPTAFYLCASRWDRYNEQFFGPGTRLTVL.

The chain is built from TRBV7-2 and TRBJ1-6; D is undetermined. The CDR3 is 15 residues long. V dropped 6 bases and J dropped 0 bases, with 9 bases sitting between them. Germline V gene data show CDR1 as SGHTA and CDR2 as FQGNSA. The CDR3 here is CASSSRLSYNSPLHF. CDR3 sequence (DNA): TGTGCCAGCAGTTCCAGACTCTCCTATAATTCACCCCTCCACTTT.

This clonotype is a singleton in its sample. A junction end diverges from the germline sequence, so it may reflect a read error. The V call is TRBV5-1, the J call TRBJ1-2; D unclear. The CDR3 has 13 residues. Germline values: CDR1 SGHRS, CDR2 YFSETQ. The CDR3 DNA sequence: TGCGCCAACAGCTTGGGCGACACGTATGGCTACACCTTC. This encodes CANSLGDTYGYTF. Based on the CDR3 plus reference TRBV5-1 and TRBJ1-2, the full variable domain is KAGVTQTPRYLIKTRGQQVTLSCSPISGHRSVSWYQQTPGQGLQFLFEYFSETQRNKGNFPGRFSGRQFSNSRSEMNVSTLELGDSALYLCANSLGDTYGYTFGSGTRLTVV.

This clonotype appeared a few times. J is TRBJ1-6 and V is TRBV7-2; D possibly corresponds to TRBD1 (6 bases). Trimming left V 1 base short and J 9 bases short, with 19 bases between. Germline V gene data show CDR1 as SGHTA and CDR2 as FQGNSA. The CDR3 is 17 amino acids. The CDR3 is CASSLEATGHHFSPLHF. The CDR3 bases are TGTGCCAGCAGCTTAGAGGCAACAGGGCATCATTTTTCACCCCTCCACTTT.

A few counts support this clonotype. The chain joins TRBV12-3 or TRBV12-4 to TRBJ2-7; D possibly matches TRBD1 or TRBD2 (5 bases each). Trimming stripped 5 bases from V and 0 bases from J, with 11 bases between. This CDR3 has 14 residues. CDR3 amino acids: CASSRDPGSYEQYF. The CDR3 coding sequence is TGTGCCAGCAGTCGGGACCCCGGCTCCTACGAGCAGTACTTC.

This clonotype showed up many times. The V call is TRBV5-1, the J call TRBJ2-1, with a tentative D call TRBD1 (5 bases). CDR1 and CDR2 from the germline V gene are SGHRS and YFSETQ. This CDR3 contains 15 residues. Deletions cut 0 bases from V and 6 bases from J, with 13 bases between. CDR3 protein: CASSLAGYSGNEQFF. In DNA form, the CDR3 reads TGCGCCAGCAGCTTGGCAGGGTACAGTGGCAATGAGCAGTTCTTC.

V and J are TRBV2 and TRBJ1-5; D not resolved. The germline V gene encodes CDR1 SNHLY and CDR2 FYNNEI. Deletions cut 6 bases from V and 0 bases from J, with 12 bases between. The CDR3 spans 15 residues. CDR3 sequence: CASRLEQYSNQPQHF. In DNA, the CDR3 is TGTGCCAGCAGGCTGGAGCAGTATAGCAATCAGCCCCAGCATTTT. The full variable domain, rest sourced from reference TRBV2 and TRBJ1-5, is EPEVTQTPSHQVTQMGQEVILRCVPISNHLYFYWYRQILGQKVEFLVSFYNNEISEKSEIFDDQFSVERPDGSNFTLKIRSTKLEDSAMYFCASRLEQYSNQPQHFGDGTRLSIL.

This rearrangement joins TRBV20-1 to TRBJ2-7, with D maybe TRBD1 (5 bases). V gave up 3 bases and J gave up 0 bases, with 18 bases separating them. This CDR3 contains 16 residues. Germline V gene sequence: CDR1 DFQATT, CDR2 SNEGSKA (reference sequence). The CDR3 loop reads CSASPPRGLSSYEQYF. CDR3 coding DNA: TGCAGTGCTAGCCCCCCTAGGGGCCTTAGCTCCTACGAGCAGTACTTC.

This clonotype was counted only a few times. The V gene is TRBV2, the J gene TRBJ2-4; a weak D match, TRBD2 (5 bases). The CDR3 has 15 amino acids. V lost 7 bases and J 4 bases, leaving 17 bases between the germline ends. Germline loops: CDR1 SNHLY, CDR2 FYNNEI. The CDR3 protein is CASTERRLHKNIQYF. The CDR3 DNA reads TGTGCCAGCACCGAGCGGCGGCTCCATAAAAACATTCAGTACTTC.

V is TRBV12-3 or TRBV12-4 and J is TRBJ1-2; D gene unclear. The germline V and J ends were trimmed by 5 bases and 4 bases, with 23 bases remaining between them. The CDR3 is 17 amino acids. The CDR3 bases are TGTGCCAGCAGTCCAGAGGGAGGGAGGAGGGCCCCCTATGGCTACACCTTC. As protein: CASSPEGGRRAPYGYTF.

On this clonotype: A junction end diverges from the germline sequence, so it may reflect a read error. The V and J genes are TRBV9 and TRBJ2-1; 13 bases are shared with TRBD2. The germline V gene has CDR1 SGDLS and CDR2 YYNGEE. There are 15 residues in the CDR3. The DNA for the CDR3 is TGTGCCAGCAGCGTGGGACTAGCGGGAAGTAATGCGCAGTTCTTC. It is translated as CASSVGLAGSNAQFF. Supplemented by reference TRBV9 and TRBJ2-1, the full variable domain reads DSGVTQTPKHLITATGQRVTLRCSPRSGDLSVYWYQQSLDQGLQFLIQYYNGEERAKGNILERFSAQQFPDLHSELNLSSLELGDSALYFCASSVGLAGSNAQFFGPGTRLTVL.

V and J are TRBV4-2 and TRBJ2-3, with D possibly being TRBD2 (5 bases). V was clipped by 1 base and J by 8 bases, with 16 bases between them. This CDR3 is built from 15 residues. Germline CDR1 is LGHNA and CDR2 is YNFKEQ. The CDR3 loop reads CASSQVSTVEGTQYF. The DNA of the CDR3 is TGTGCCAGCAGCCAAGTTAGCACCGTCGAGGGTACGCAGTATTTT.

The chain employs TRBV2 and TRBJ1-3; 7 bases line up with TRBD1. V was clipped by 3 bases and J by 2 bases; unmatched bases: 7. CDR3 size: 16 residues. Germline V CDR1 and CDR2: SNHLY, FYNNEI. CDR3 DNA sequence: TGTGCCAGCAGTGATCCGGTAGGGACAGCTGGAAACACCATATATTTT. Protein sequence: CASSDPVGTAGNTIYF.

The CDR3 DNA sequence: TGTGCCAGCAGTTTAATCGGGGCACGGGAGACCCAGTACTTC. Amino acids: CASSLIGARETQYF. The chain carries TRBV28 and TRBJ2-5; D may be TRBD1 or TRBD2 (5 bases each). There are 14 residues in the CDR3. Per the germline V gene, CDR1 is MDHEN and CDR2 is SYDVKM. With 2 bases removed from V and 5 bases from J, the gap between germline ends came to 12 bases.

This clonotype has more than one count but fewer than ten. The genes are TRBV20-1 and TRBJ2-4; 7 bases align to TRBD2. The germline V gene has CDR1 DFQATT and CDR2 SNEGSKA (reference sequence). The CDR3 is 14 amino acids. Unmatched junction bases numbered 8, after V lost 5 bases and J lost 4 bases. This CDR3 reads CSAHMGLLKNIQYF. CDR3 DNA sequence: TGCAGTGCTCATATGGGACTACTAAAAAACATTCAGTACTTC.

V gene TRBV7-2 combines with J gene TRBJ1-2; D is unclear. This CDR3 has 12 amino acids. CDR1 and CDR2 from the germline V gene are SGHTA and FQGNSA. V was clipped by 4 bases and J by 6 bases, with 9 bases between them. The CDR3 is CASSSGLNGYTF. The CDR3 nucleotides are TGTGCCAGCAGCTCCGGACTGAATGGCTACACCTTC.